A selection of T cell receptor beta chains follows, all from one sample in a study of blood T cell repertoires in COVID-19. Clones were read by immunoSEQ multiplex PCR, and TCRdb kept only the in-frame ones, dropping some. The profile covers about 200,000 clones, with more than 75% appearing a single time and approximately 5% taken by the ten largest. Sequencing was done on a sample of peripheral blood. The receptors were sampled from a woman aged 80 or over with acute or convalescent COVID-19. The CDR3 runs from the conserved cysteine through the conserved F or W. A D gene is named only where the DNA matches it firmly. Expanded clones get a size class; other rows say once, few or many, or leave the size out.

j_call cdr3_length v_call clone_size d_call cdr3_aa cdr3_nt
TRBJ2-1 12 TRBV28 . . CASSLAGNEQFF TGTGCCAGCAGTTTAGCCGGGAATGAGCAGTTCTTC
TRBJ1-4 14 TRBV5-6 . . CASSLLATNEKLFF TGTGCCAGCAGCTTGTTAGCAACTAATGAAAAACTGTTTTTT
TRBJ1-5 15 TRBV7-2 . TRBD1 CASSLDRGPNQPQHF TGTGCCAGCAGCCTAGACAGGGGACCGAATCAGCCCCAGCATTTT
TRBJ2-7 15 TRBV11-3 . . CASSLAPGLAYEQYF TGTGCCAGCAGCTTAGCACCAGGGTTGGCCTACGAGCAGTACTTC
TRBJ2-7 16 TRBV7-8 . . CASSSRRTGSLYEQYF TGTGCCAGCAGCTCTAGGAGGACGGGAAGTCTCTACGAGCAGTACTTC
TRBJ2-4 17 TRBV19 . . CASSSRSQGLAKNIQYF TGTGCCAGTAGCTCACGGAGCCAGGGGCTAGCCAAAAACATTCAGTACTTC
TRBJ2-3 17 TRBV6-1 . TRBD1 CASSETKGQGITDTQYF TGTGCCAGCAGTGAGACGAAGGGACAGGGGATCACAGATACGCAGTATTTT
TRBJ1-4 13 TRBV19 . . CASSISANEKLFF TGTGCCAGTAGTATTTCAGCTAATGAAAAACTGTTTTTT
TRBJ1-5 14 TRBV2 . TRBD1 CASSDSGGGQPQHF TGTGCCAGCAGTGACTCAGGGGGCGGACAGCCCCAGCATTTT
TRBJ1-5 16 TRBV7-2 . . CASSPPSVLSNQPQHF TGTGCCAGCAGCCCACCGTCAGTCCTTAGCAATCAGCCCCAGCATTTT
TRBJ2-7 15 TRBV5-1 . . CASSLAGSSSYEQYF TGCGCCAGCAGCTTGGCGGGGTCCTCCTCCTACGAGCAGTACTTC
TRBJ2-7 16 TRBV7-2 . TRBD1 CASSLAPGTGGEEQYF TGTGCCAGCAGCTTAGCGCCAGGGACAGGGGGGGAGGAGCAGTACTTC
TRBJ1-6 14 TRBV7-2 . . CASSLSSYNSPLHF TGTGCCAGCAGCCTCAGCTCCTATAATTCACCCCTCCACTTT
TRBJ2-3 14 TRBV7-9 . . CASSSRQSTDTQYF TGTGCCAGCAGCTCCCGACAGAGCACAGATACGCAGTATTTT
TRBJ2-5 16 TRBV5-6 . TRBD1 CASSYIQGQGMETQYF TGTGCCAGCAGCTATATACAGGGGCAGGGTATGGAGACCCAGTACTTC
TRBJ2-1 11 TRBV6-6 . TRBD2 CATRGVVEQFF TGTGCCACCCGGGGGGTCGTTGAGCAGTTCTTC
TRBJ1-2 12 TRBV12-3/TRBV12-4 . . CASSHGGYGYTF TGTGCCAGCAGTCACGGTGGCTATGGCTACACCTTC
TRBJ2-3 16 TRBV5-8 . . CASSLVSGGITDTQYF TGTGCCAGCAGCTTGGTGTCCGGAGGGATCACAGATACGCAGTATTTT
TRBJ2-3 15 TRBV2 once TRBD2 CASTSGRVSTDTQYF TGTGCCAGCACTAGCGGGAGAGTGAGCACAGATACGCAGTATTTT
TRBJ1-4 15 TRBV27 . . CASSFIAGLNEKLFF TGTGCCAGCAGTTTTATTGCAGGTTTAAATGAAAAACTGTTTTTT
TRBJ2-7 13 TRBV12-3/TRBV12-4 . . CASSDRSRHEQYF TGTGCCAGCAGTGACAGGTCCCGGCACGAGCAGTACTTC
TRBJ1-2 11 TRBV28 once . CASGPNYGYTF TGTGCCAGCGGGCCTAACTATGGCTACACCTTC
TRBJ1-2 14 TRBV27 . . CASRRDGGGYGYTF TGTGCCAGCCGCCGGGACGGGGGGGGATATGGCTACACCTTC
TRBJ1-2 11 TRBV6-4 . . CASTGIDGYTF TGTGCCTCCACAGGTATTGATGGCTACACCTTC
TRBJ2-3 15 TRBV4-2 . . CASSRVGGGTDTQYF TGTGCCAGCAGTAGAGTCGGGGGTGGCACAGATACGCAGTATTTT
TRBJ1-5 14 TRBV27 . . CATWRADSNQPQHF TGTGCCACGTGGAGGGCGGACAGCAATCAGCCCCAGCATTTT
TRBJ1-2 14 TRBV2 once . CASSEQGSDYGYTF TGTGCCAGCAGTGAACAGGGGAGCGACTATGGCTACACCTTC
TRBJ2-5 14 TRBV5-8 . . CASSLGGLDETQYF TGTGCCAGCAGCTTGGGGGGCCTCGATGAGACCCAGTACTTC
TRBJ1-5 19 TRBV3-1/TRBV3-2 . TRBD1 CASSQEDRRQGIRNQPQHF TGTGCCAGCAGCCAAGAAGACCGCCGACAGGGGATTAGGAATCAGCCCCAGCATTTT
TRBJ2-2 13 TRBV5-4 . . CASNQYNTGELFF TGTGCCAGCAATCAGTACAACACCGGGGAGCTGTTTTTT
TRBJ2-1 16 TRBV19 . . CASSSPPGISYNEQFF TGTGCCAGTAGTTCCCCCCCAGGCATATCCTACAATGAGCAGTTCTTC
TRBJ1-5 16 TRBV7-2 . . CASSFLSGTNNQPQHF TGTGCCAGCAGCTTTCTGTCCGGGACTAACAATCAGCCCCAGCATTTT